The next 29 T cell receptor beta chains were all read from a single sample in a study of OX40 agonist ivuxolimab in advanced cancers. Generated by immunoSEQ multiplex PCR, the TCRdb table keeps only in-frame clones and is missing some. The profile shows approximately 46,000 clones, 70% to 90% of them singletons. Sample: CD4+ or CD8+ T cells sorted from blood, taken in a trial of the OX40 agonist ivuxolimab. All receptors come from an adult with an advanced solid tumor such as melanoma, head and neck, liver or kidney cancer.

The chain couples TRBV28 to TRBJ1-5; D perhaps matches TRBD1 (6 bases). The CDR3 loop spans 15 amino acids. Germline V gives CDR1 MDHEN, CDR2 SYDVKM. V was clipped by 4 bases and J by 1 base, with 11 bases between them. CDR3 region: CASSSLGQSNQPQHF. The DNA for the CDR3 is TGTGCCAGCAGTTCCCTAGGACAGAGCAATCAGCCCCAGCATTTT.

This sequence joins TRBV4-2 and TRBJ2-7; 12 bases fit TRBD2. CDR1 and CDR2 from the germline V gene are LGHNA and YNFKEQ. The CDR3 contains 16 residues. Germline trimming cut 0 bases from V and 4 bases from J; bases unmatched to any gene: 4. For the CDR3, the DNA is TGTGCCAGCAGCCAAGATGGACTAGCGGGGACATACGAGCAGTACTTC. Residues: CASSQDGLAGTYEQYF.

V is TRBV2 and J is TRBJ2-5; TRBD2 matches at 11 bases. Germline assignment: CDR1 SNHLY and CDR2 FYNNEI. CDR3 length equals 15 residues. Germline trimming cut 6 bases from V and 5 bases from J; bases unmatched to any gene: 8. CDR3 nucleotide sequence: TGTGCCAGCAGAAGACTAGCGGGATCCTCCGAGACCCAGTACTTC. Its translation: CASRRLAGSSETQYF.

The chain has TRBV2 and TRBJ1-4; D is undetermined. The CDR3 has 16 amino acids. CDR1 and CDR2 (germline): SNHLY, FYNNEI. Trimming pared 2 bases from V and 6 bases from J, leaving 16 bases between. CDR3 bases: TGTGCCAGCAGTGAACAAAGGCAGGTGCCCGATGAAAAACTGTTTTTT. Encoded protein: CASSEQRQVPDEKLFF.

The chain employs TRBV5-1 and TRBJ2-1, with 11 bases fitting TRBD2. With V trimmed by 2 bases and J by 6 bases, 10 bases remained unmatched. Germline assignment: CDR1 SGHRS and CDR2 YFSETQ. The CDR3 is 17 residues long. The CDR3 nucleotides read TGCGCCAGCAGCTTTTTGGTAGCGGGAGGGCCGGGCAATGAGCAGTTCTTC. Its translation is CASSFLVAGGPGNEQFF.

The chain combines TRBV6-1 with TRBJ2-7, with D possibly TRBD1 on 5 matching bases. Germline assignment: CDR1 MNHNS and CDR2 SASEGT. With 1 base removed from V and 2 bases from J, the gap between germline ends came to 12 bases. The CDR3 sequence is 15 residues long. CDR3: CASSEGTSLTYEQYF. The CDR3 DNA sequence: TGTGCCAGCAGTGAAGGGACAAGTCTCACCTACGAGCAGTACTTC.

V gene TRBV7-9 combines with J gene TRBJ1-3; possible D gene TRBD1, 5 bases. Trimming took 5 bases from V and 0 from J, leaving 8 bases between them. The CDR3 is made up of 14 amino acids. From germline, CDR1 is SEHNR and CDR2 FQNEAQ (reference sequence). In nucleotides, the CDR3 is TGTGCCAGCAGCCCCAGGGACTCTGGAAACACCATATATTTT. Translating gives CASSPRDSGNTIYF.

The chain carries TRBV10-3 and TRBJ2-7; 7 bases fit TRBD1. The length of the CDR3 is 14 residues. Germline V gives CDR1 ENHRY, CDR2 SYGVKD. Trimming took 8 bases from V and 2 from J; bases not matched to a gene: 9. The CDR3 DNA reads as TGTGCCATCGGGGGCAGGGGGTCGACCTACGAGCAGTACTTC. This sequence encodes CAIGGRGSTYEQYF.

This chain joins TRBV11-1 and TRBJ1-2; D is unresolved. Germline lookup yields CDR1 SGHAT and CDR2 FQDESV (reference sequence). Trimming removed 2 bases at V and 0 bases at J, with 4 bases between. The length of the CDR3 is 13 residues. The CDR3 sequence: CASSLQANYGYTF. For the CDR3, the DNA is TGTGCCAGCAGCTTACAGGCTAACTATGGCTACACCTTC.

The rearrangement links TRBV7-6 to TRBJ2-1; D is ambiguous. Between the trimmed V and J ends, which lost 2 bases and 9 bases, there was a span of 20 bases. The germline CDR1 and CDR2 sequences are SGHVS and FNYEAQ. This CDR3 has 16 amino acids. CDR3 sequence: CASSLTDQPTMGEQFF. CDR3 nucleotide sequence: TGTGCCAGCAGCTTAACCGATCAACCCACGATGGGTGAGCAGTTCTTC. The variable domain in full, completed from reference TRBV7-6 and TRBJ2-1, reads GAGVSQSPRYKVTKRGQDVALRCDPISGHVSLYWYRQALGQGPEFLTYFNYEAQQDKSGLPNDRFSAERPEGSISTLTIQRTEQRDSAMYRCASSLTDQPTMGEQFFGPGTRLTVL.

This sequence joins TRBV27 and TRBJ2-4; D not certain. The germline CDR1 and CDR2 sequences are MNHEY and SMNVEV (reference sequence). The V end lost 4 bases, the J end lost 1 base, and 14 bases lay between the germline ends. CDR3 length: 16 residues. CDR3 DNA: TGTGCCAGCAGTTCCTCCCCCTGGGGTGCCAAAAACATTCAGTACTTC. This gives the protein CASSSSPWGAKNIQYF.

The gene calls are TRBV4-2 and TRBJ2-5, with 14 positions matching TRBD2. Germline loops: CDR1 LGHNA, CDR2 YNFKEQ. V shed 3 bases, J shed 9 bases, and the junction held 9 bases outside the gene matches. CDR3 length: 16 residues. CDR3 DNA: TGTGCCAGCAGCCAGACGACTAGCGGGGGGGTTTTGTCCCAGTACTTC. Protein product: CASSQTTSGGVLSQYF.

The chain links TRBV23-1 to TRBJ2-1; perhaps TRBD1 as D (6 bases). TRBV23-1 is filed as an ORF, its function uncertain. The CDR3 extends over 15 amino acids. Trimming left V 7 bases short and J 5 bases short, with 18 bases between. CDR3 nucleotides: TGCGCCAGCATCCCATCGTGTTACAGGGACAATGAGCAGTTCTTC. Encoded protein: CASIPSCYRDNEQFF.

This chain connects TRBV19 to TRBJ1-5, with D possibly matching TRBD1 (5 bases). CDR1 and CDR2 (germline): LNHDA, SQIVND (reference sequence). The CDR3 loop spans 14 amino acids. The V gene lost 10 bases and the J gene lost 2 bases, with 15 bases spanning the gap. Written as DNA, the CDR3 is TGTGCCAATAGGGGCGGCAGGGGCAATCAGCCCCAGCATTTT. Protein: CANRGGRGNQPQHF.

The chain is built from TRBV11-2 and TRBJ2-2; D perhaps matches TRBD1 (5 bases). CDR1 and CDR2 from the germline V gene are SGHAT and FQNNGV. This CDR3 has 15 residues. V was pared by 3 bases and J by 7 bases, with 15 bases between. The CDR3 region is CASSFQITGHGELFF. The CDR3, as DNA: TGTGCCAGCAGCTTCCAGATCACAGGTCACGGGGAGCTGTTTTTT.

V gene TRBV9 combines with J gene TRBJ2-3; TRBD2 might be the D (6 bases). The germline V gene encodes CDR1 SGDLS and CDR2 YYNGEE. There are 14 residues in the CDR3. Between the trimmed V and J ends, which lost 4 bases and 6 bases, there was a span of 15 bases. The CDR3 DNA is TGTGCCAGCAGCCCCTTGAGGCGGGACGATACGCAGTATTTT. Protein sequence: CASSPLRRDDTQYF. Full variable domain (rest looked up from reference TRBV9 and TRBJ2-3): DSGVTQTPKHLITATGQRVTLRCSPRSGDLSVYWYQQSLDQGLQFLIQYYNGEERAKGNILERFSAQQFPDLHSELNLSSLELGDSALYFCASSPLRRDDTQYFGPGTRLTVL.

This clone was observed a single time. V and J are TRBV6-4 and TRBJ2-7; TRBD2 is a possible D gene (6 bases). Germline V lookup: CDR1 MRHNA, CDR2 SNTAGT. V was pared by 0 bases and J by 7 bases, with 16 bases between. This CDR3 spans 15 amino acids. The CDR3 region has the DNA TGTGCCAGCAGTGACTCTGCGGGACCCGAGGGGGAGCAGTACTTC. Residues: CASSDSAGPEGEQYF.

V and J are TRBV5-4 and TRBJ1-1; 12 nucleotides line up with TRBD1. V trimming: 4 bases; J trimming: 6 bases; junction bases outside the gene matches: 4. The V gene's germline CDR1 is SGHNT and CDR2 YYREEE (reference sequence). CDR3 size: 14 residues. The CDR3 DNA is TGTGCCAGCAGCGGGACAGGGGGCAGGGCTGAAGCTTTCTTT. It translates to CASSGTGGRAEAFF.

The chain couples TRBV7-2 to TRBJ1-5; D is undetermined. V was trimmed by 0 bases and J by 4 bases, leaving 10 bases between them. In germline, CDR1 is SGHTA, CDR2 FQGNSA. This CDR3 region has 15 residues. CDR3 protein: CASSLAHGPNQPQHF. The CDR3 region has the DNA TGTGCCAGCAGCTTAGCCCACGGGCCGAATCAGCCCCAGCATTTT.

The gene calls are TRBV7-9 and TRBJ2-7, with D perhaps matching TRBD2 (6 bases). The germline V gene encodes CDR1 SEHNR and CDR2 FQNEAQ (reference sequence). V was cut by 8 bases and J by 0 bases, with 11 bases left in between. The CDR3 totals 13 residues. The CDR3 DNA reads TGTGCCAGCCGCGGGGAGAGCTCCTACGAGCAGTACTTC. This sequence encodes CASRGESSYEQYF.

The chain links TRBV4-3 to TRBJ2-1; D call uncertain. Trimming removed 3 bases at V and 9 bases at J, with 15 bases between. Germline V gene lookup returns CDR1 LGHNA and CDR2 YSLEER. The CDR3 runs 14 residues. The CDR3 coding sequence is TGCGCCAGCAGCCAGTCCTCACCCGGGCCTGAGCAGTTCTTC. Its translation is CASSQSSPGPEQFF.

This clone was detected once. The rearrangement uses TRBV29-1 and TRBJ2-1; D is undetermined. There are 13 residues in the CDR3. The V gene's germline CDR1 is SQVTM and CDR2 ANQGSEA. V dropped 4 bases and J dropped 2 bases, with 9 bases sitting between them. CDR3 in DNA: TGCAGCGTTGGAGGTGGAACCTACAATGAGCAGTTCTTC. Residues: CSVGGGTYNEQFF.

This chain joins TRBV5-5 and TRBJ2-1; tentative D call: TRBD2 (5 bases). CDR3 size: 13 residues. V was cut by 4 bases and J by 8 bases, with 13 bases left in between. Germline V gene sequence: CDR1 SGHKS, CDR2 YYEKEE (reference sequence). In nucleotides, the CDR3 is TGTGCCAGCAGCGCGGGTATTGCGGATGAGCAGTTCTTC. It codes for CASSAGIADEQFF.

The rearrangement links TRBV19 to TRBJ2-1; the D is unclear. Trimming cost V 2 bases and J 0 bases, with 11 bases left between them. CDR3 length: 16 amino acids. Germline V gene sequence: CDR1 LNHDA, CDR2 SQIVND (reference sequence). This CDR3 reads CASSILPSSSYNEQFF. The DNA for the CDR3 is TGTGCCAGTAGTATACTCCCCTCGAGCTCCTACAATGAGCAGTTCTTC.

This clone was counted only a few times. The CDR3 nucleotides read TGTGCCAGCAGGGCCGGGACTAGTGTCTACGAGCAGTACTTC. This codes for CASRAGTSVYEQYF. The rearrangement joins TRBV6-5 to TRBJ2-7; TRBD2 matches at 8 bases. The germline gives CDR1 MNHEY, CDR2 SVGAGI. The CDR3 spans 14 residues. V was clipped by 6 bases and J by 3 bases; unmatched bases: 7.

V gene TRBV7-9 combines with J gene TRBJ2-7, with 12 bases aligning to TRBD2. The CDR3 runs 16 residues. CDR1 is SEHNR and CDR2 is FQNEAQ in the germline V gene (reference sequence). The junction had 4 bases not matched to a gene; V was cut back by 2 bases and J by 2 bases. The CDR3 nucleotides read TGTGCCAGCAGCTTATCACTAGCGGGGGGAACCTACGAGCAGTACTTC. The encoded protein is CASSLSLAGGTYEQYF.

The CDR3 protein is CASSAGVLGYTF. CDR3 nucleotide sequence: TGTGCCAGCAGCGCAGGGGTCCTTGGCTACACCTTC. V and J are TRBV9 and TRBJ1-2; possibly TRBD1 for D (6 bases). This CDR3 has 12 amino acids. Trimming took 3 bases from V and 7 from J, leaving 10 bases between them. Looked up from germline, CDR1 is SGDLS and CDR2 is YYNGEE.

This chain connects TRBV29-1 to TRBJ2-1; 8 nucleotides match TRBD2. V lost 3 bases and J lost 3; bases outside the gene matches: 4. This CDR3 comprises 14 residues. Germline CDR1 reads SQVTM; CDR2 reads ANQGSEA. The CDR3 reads CSVDGLAYYNEQFF. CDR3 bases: TGCAGCGTTGACGGACTAGCTTACTACAATGAGCAGTTCTTC.

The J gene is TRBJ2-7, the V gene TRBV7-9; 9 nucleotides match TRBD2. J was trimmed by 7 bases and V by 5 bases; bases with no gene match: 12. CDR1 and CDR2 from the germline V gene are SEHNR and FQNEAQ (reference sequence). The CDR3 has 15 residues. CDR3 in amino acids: CASSTTSGLPREQYF. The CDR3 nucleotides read TGTGCCAGCAGCACTACTAGCGGGTTGCCTAGGGAGCAGTACTTC.